A single sample gave rise to the 20 T cell receptor beta chains below, sequenced in a study of molecular identifiers for immune sequencing clone quantification. TCRdb fed the PCR reads into MiXCR, producing one record per CDR3 protein. The table lists about 510,000 distinct CDR3 sequences, less than 30% of them singletons. Sequencing was done on a sample of naive CD8+ T cells from blood, with Jurkat cell RNA spiked in. The subset is: FACS-sorted CD8+CD4-CCR7+CD45RA+ naive T cells. All receptors come from a human donor in good health. Some libraries in this study had Jurkat cell RNA spiked in.

The chain is built from TRBV24-1 and TRBJ2-3, with 7 bases lining up with TRBD1. The trim removed 5 bases at V and 4 bases at J, leaving 11 bases unmatched. This CDR3 comprises 16 residues. CDR1 and CDR2 (germline): KGHDR, SFDVKD. CDR3: CATSGTTGTEADTQYF. CDR3 DNA sequence: TGTGCCACCAGTGGTACGACCGGGACAGAAGCAGATACGCAGTATTTT.

This chain links TRBV6-6 with TRBJ2-3; D may be TRBD1 (5 bases). CDR3 length: 15 residues. Trimming pared 1 base from V and 2 bases from J, leaving 10 bases between. Germline CDR1 is MNHNY and CDR2 is SVGAGI (reference sequence). CDR3 sequence (DNA): TGTGCCAGCAGTTACTGGGGCCCGTACACAGATACGCAGTATTTT. This codes for CASSYWGPYTDTQYF.

For this clonotype: Since a much larger clone is just one base distant, this may be a read error. The chain carries TRBV6-5 and TRBJ1-5; D is ambiguous. Germline V gene sequence: CDR1 MNHEY, CDR2 SVGAGI. This CDR3 has 15 residues. CDR3 bases: TGTGCCAGCAGTTCCATGGACGGTGGGCATCAGCTCCAGCATTTT. This codes for CASSSMDGGHQLQHF.

The chain joins TRBV12-3 or TRBV12-4 to TRBJ2-5; D remains unclear. The V gene lost 3 bases and the J gene lost 2 bases, with 10 bases spanning the gap. This CDR3 contains 14 residues. DNA of the CDR3: TGTGCCAGCAGTTTGGAGCTCCTACAAGAGACCCAGTACTTC. It is translated as CASSLELLQETQYF.

The chain links TRBV15 to TRBJ1-4; no clear D gene. Trimming removed 3 bases from V and 8 bases from J, with 19 bases in between. The CDR3 has 16 amino acids. Per germline, CDR1 LNHNV and CDR2 YYDKDF (reference sequence). DNA for the CDR3: TGTGCCACCAGCAGGGATTTTGAGAGAGGGAGGGAAAAACTGTTTTTT. Protein product: CATSRDFERGREKLFF.

In this sample, this clonotype turned up a few times. The genes are TRBV7-9 and TRBJ2-3; D could derive from TRBD1 or TRBD2 (5 bases each). CDR3 length: 16 amino acids. Trimming removed 3 bases at V and 11 bases at J, with 24 bases between. CDR1 and CDR2 from the germline V gene are SEHNR and FQNEAQ (reference sequence). CDR3 nucleotide sequence: TGTGCCAGCAGCTTGGGCGCGTCGGGGCCCCGAAAAGGGCAGTATTTT. Translated: CASSLGASGPRKGQYF. Supplemented by reference TRBV7-9 and TRBJ2-3, the full variable domain reads DTGVSQNPRHKITKRGQNVTFRCDPISEHNRLYWYRQTLGQGPEFLTYFQNEAQLEKSRLLSDRFSAERPKGSFSTLEIQRTEQGDSAMYLCASSLGASGPRKGQYFGPGTRLTVL.

In its sample, this clonotype was seen a few times. The J gene is TRBJ1-5, the V gene TRBV7-9; D unresolved. The CDR3 consists of 13 residues. The V end was cut by 6 bases, the J end by 5 bases, with 11 bases between. Germline V gene lookup returns CDR1 SEHNR and CDR2 FQNEAQ (reference sequence). The CDR3 sequence: CASRPAADQPQHF. The DNA for the CDR3 is TGTGCCAGCAGGCCCGCCGCAGATCAGCCCCAGCATTTT.

This clonotype was observed at least ten times. This chain joins TRBV19 and TRBJ2-3, with a weak D call TRBD2 (6 bases). V was shortened by 1 base and J by 14 bases, with 13 bases between the two germline ends. The germline gives CDR1 LNHDA, CDR2 SQIVND (reference sequence). The CDR3 is made up of 12 amino acids. CDR3 loop: CASSIGTSILYF. The CDR3 DNA reads TGTGCCAGTAGTATAGGTACTAGCATCTTGTATTTT.

The sample holds a few counts of this clonotype. This chain uses TRBV7-9 with TRBJ1-1; TRBD1 agrees at 7 bases. This CDR3 has 15 residues. Per germline, CDR1 SEHNR and CDR2 FQNEAQ (reference sequence). Trimming took 5 bases from V and 4 from J; bases not matched to a gene: 10. The CDR3 coding sequence is TGTGCCAGCAGCAGTTGGGACAGTCAGCGCACTGAAGCTTTCTTT. Encoded protein: CASSSWDSQRTEAFF.

This clonotype was detected many times. This sequence joins TRBV7-2 and TRBJ1-3; the match to TRBD1 covers 7 bases. Unmatched junction bases numbered 0, after V lost 1 base and J lost 0 bases. This CDR3 contains 15 residues. Per the germline V gene, CDR1 is SGHTA and CDR2 is FQGNSA. The CDR3 loop reads CASSLGDSSGNTIYF. The CDR3 DNA is TGTGCCAGCAGCTTAGGGGACAGCTCTGGAAACACCATATATTTT.

A few counts support this clonotype. This chain connects TRBV7-6 to TRBJ2-5, with 7 bases lining up with TRBD1. Trimming took 0 bases from V and 0 from J; bases not matched to a gene: 4. Germline CDR1 and CDR2: SGHVS and FNYEAQ. The CDR3 consists of 16 residues. This chain's CDR3 is CASSLADTGDQETQYF. The CDR3 bases are TGTGCCAGCAGCTTAGCTGATACAGGGGACCAAGAGACCCAGTACTTC.

The J gene is TRBJ2-1, the V gene TRBV12-5; TRBD1 matches 9 bases. V trimming: 2 bases; J trimming: 0 bases; junction bases outside the gene matches: 14. Germline-derived CDR1 and CDR2 are LGHNT and FRNRAP. The CDR3 is made up of 20 amino acids. The CDR3 DNA reads TGTGCTAGTGGTTTGCTCACCGGGACAGGGTCCTTTAGCTCCTACAATGAGCAGTTCTTC. This gives the protein CASGLLTGTGSFSSYNEQFF.

This clonotype came up many times. A junction boundary mismatches the germline segment, possibly from a read error. This chain links TRBV4-1 with TRBJ2-4; maybe TRBD2 (5 bases). CDR3 length: 15 residues. Looked up from germline, CDR1 is MGHRA and CDR2 is YSYEKL. The CDR3: CASSQDEAGLNIQYF. CDR3 nucleotide sequence: TGCGCCAGCAGTCAAGATGAAGCAGGACTAAACATTCAGTACTTC.

V gene TRBV29-1 combines with J gene TRBJ2-7, with TRBD2 matching 7 bases. V lost 5 bases and J lost 3; bases outside the gene matches: 7. The CDR3 length is 13 residues. Per germline, CDR1 SQVTM and CDR2 ANQGSEA. The CDR3: CSVFGTNHYEQYF. The CDR3 DNA is TGCAGCGTTTTCGGGACTAACCACTACGAGCAGTACTTC.

This clonotype has at least ten counts. This rearrangement joins TRBV5-6 to TRBJ1-1; D remains ambiguous. Germline loops: CDR1 SGHDT, CDR2 YYEEEE. V was cut by 0 bases and J by 6 bases, with 6 bases left in between. The CDR3 length is 12 residues. CDR3 in amino acids: CASSLASAEAFF. CDR3 nucleotide sequence: TGTGCCAGCAGCTTGGCCAGCGCTGAAGCTTTCTTT.

A remark on this clonotype: One base away lies a much larger clone, so this may be a sequencing read error. The chain joins TRBV7-6 to TRBJ1-1, with no clear D. Germline V gives CDR1 SGHVS, CDR2 FNYEAQ. V lost 1 base and J 5 bases, leaving 23 bases between the germline ends. This CDR3 is built from 18 residues. The CDR3 reads CASSLVASRGETWTEAFF. In DNA, the CDR3 is TGTGCCAGCAGCTTAGTTGCGTCCCGAGGAGAAACTTGGACTGAAGCTTTCTTT.

To note about this clonotype: It may be a read error: a sequence one base away is much more abundant. For the CDR3, the DNA is TGTGCCAGCAGCTTGGGGGCAGAAGAGCCCCAGTACTTC. This translates into CASSLGAEEPQYF. This sequence joins TRBV5-6 and TRBJ2-5; the D is unclear. Germline CDR1 SGHDT, CDR2 YYEEEE. This CDR3 comprises 13 residues.

This clonotype came up many times. The V and J genes are TRBV7-6 and TRBJ1-1; no firm D call. This CDR3 region has 13 residues. The ends were cut back, 6 bases at V and 1 base at J, with 9 bases in the middle. Germline values: CDR1 SGHVS, CDR2 FNYEAQ. CDR3 DNA sequence: TGTGCCAGCAGGGACTTAGAGAACACTGAAGCTTTCTTT. Encoded protein: CASRDLENTEAFF. Variable domain in full (rest from reference TRBV7-6 and TRBJ1-1): GAGVSQSPRYKVTKRGQDVALRCDPISGHVSLYWYRQALGQGPEFLTYFNYEAQQDKSGLPNDRFSAERPEGSISTLTIQRTEQRDSAMYRCASRDLENTEAFFGQGTRLTVV.

To note about this clonotype: Mismatch with germline at one junction end may stem from a read error. This chain connects TRBV7-7 to TRBJ2-2, with a possible D match to TRBD2 (6 bases). The CDR3 loop spans 16 amino acids. CDR1 is SSHAT and CDR2 is FNYEAQ in the germline V gene (reference sequence). CDR3 bases: TGTGCTAGCAGCCCGGGACGGGGATTGATGACCGGGGGGCTGTTTTTT. It yields the protein CASSPGRGLMTGGLFF.

This clonotype came up many times. The V call is TRBV4-2, the J call TRBJ2-3, with D unclear. The germline CDR1 and CDR2 sequences are LGHNA and YNFKEQ. Trimming pared 0 bases from V and 0 bases from J, leaving 7 bases between. This CDR3 region has 15 residues. CDR3 residues: CASSQDLDSTDTQYF. CDR3 in DNA: TGTGCCAGCAGCCAAGATCTGGACAGCACAGATACGCAGTATTTT.